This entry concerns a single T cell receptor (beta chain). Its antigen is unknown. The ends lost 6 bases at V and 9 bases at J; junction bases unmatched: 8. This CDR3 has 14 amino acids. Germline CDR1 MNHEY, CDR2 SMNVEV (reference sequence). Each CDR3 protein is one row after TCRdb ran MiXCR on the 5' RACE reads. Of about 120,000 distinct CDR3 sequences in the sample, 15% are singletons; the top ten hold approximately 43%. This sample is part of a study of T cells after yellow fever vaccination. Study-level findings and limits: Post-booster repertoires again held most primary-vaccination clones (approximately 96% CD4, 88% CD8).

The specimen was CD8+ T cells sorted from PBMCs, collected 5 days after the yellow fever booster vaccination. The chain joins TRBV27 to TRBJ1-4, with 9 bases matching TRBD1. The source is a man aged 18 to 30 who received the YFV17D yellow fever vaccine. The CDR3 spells CASRQQGAGQKLFF. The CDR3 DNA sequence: TGTGCCAGCAGGCAACAGGGGGCAGGCCAAAAACTGTTTTTT.